Presented here are 30 T cell receptor beta chains from one specimen sequenced in a study of PD-L1 blockade in urothelial cancer. Indicated time point: pretreatment peripheral blood. Here immunoSEQ multiplex PCR was the method, and the copy in TCRdb shows in-frame clones only, minus some. The table has more than 75,000 clones, about four fifths seen once. The material sequenced was PBMCs, taken around atezolizumab (anti-PD-L1) treatment. All receptors derive from a man between 60 and 75 years old with urothelial cancer.

The chain joins TRBV7-2 to TRBJ2-6; 8 bases are a match to TRBD1. The CDR3 loop spans 17 amino acids. V lost 5 bases and J lost 4; bases outside the gene matches: 10. Germline V gene sequence: CDR1 SGHTA, CDR2 FQGNSA. The CDR3 region has the DNA TGTGCCAGCAGCCCCGAGGCAGGGGGCCCCGGGGCCAACGTCCTGACTTTC. Protein product: CASSPEAGGPGANVLTF.

This chain connects TRBV5-5 to TRBJ2-7; 10 bases are a match to TRBD1. This CDR3 is 14 amino acids long. Unmatched junction bases numbered 2, after V lost 3 bases and J lost 2 bases. The V gene's germline CDR1 is SGHKS and CDR2 YYEKEE (reference sequence). The CDR3 nucleotides are TGTGCCAGCAGCTGGGGGACAGGGGCCTACGAGCAGTACTTC. Protein: CASSWGTGAYEQYF.

The J gene is TRBJ1-5, the V gene TRBV30, with 7 nucleotides matching TRBD1. Looked up from germline, CDR1 is GTSNPN and CDR2 is SVGIG (reference sequence). The J segment lost 3 bases and the V segment lost 7 bases, leaving 6 bases of the junction unmatched. CDR3 length: 13 residues. CDR3 nucleotide sequence: TGTGCCTTCGCGGGACAGCTCAATCAGCCCCAGCATTTT. It specifies CAFAGQLNQPQHF. The full variable domain, in which reference TRBV30 and TRBJ1-5 provide the parts outside the CDR3, is SQTIHQWPATLVQPVGSPLSLECTVEGTSNPNLYWYRQAAGRGLQLLFYSVGIGQISSEVPQNLSASRPQDRQFILSSKKLLLSDSGFYLCAFAGQLNQPQHFGDGTRLSIL.

The chain has TRBV11-3 and TRBJ1-1; 7 bases are shared with TRBD1. The CDR3 extends over 13 amino acids. Germline lookup yields CDR1 SGHNT and CDR2 YENEEA. Losses at the gene ends were 1 base for V and 4 bases for J; bases not matched to a gene: 0. The CDR3 DNA sequence: TGTGCCAGCAGCTTAGGACAGGGCACTGAAGCTTTCTTT. Protein: CASSLGQGTEAFF.

The chain couples TRBV15 to TRBJ1-6; 7 bases agree with TRBD1. Germline trimming cut 5 bases from V and 6 bases from J; bases unmatched to any gene: 10. This CDR3 region has 16 residues. CDR1 is LNHNV, CDR2 YYDKDF, per germline (reference sequence). The CDR3 reads CATSRPTTGSNSPLHF. As DNA, the CDR3 is TGTGCCACCAGCCGACCGACGACAGGGTCTAATTCACCCCTCCACTTT.

The chain links TRBV5-4 to TRBJ2-6, with no clear D. CDR3 length equals 15 residues. Germline V gene data show CDR1 as SGHNT and CDR2 as YYREEE (reference sequence). V gave up 0 bases and J gave up 0 bases, with 4 bases separating them. The CDR3 sequence: CASSLESSGANVLTF. CDR3 coding DNA: TGTGCCAGCAGCTTGGAGAGCTCTGGGGCCAACGTCCTGACTTTC.

In this sample, this clone turned up a few times. The V gene is TRBV6-1, the J gene TRBJ2-5; TRBD1 agrees at 9 bases. Per germline, CDR1 MNHNS and CDR2 SASEGT. V lost 6 bases and J lost 6; bases outside the gene matches: 8. The CDR3 totals 14 residues. The DNA for the CDR3 is TGTGCCAGCAGCGGTCCGGGACAGGGAAAGACCCAGTACTTC. This translates into CASSGPGQGKTQYF.

The V call is TRBV27, the J call TRBJ2-7, with TRBD1 as a possible D gene (8 bases). Trimming pared 5 bases from V and 1 base from J, leaving 18 bases between. This CDR3 region has 16 residues. CDR1 and CDR2 (germline): MNHEY, SMNVEV (reference sequence). The CDR3 loop is CASSKSGQGGSYEQYF. The CDR3 DNA follows: TGTGCCAGCAGTAAATCCGGACAGGGAGGGTCCTACGAGCAGTACTTC.

This clone was observed a handful of times. The rearrangement links TRBV7-2 to TRBJ2-7, with D unresolved. This CDR3 has 11 amino acids. From germline, CDR1 is SGHTA and CDR2 FQGNSA. V lost 5 bases and J lost 4, with 6 bases in between. CDR3 sequence reads: CASSKAYEQYF. The DNA of the CDR3 is TGTGCCAGCAGCAAAGCGTACGAGCAGTACTTC.

V is TRBV19 and J is TRBJ2-1; tentatively, D is TRBD2 (5 bases). This CDR3 comprises 14 residues. In germline, CDR1 is LNHDA, CDR2 SQIVND (reference sequence). V was trimmed by 5 bases and J by 11 bases, leaving 19 bases between them. CDR3 region: CASSGELGLGKQFF. The CDR3 DNA follows: TGTGCCAGTAGTGGAGAGCTAGGACTCGGTAAGCAGTTCTTC.

The chain employs TRBV6-1 and TRBJ2-2, with 7 positions matching TRBD1. Germline V gene data show CDR1 as MNHNS and CDR2 as SASEGT. This CDR3 spans 13 amino acids. Trimming at V came to 1 base and at J to 7 bases, leaving 0 bases not matched to a gene. Here the CDR3 DNA reads TGTGCCAGCAGTGAAGACAGGGGCGGGGAGCTGTTTTTT. Protein sequence: CASSEDRGGELFF.

The chain combines TRBV4-3 with TRBJ1-4; D ambiguous. This CDR3 region has 14 residues. Germline V gene sequence: CDR1 LGHNA, CDR2 YSLEER. The V end was cut by 3 bases, the J end by 4 bases, with 9 bases between. CDR3 residues: CASSQVSGNEKLFF. The CDR3 nucleotides are TGCGCCAGCAGCCAGGTCTCGGGTAATGAAAAACTGTTTTTT.

Remarks on this clone: Other DNA sequences in this sample translate to the same CDR3. The J gene is TRBJ1-1, the V gene TRBV10-3; 9 bases are shared with TRBD1. Per germline, CDR1 ENHRY and CDR2 SYGVKD. The CDR3 loop spans 13 amino acids. V trimming: 6 bases; J trimming: 1 base; junction bases outside the gene matches: 0. As DNA, the CDR3 is TGTGCCATCAGGACAGGGGGGAACACTGAAGCTTTCTTT. The encoded protein is CAIRTGGNTEAFF.

V and J are TRBV7-2 and TRBJ2-3; D unresolved. The CDR3 is 12 amino acids. Trimming cost V 3 bases and J 7 bases, with 8 bases left between them. Germline V lookup: CDR1 SGHTA, CDR2 FQGNSA. The CDR3 loop reads CASSLGANTQYF. The CDR3, as DNA: TGTGCCAGCAGCTTGGGCGCAAATACGCAGTATTTT.

This rearrangement joins TRBV5-1 to TRBJ2-2; 9 bases line up with TRBD1. This CDR3 is 17 amino acids long. Germline values: CDR1 SGHRS, CDR2 YFSETQ. V was pared by 1 base and J by 6 bases, with 10 bases of the junction left unmatched. The CDR3 nucleotides are TGCGCCAGCAGCTTGTCCCGACAGGGGGGGAGATCCGGGGAGCTGTTTTTT. The encoded protein is CASSLSRQGGRSGELFF.

This clone is a singleton in its sample. The chain couples TRBV9 to TRBJ2-7, with 7 bases fitting TRBD1. Germline loops: CDR1 SGDLS, CDR2 YYNGEE. This CDR3 has 14 amino acids. The V gene end was trimmed by 4 bases and the J gene end by 1 base; junction bases not matched to a gene: 5. CDR3 bases: TGTGCCAGCAGCCCAACGACAGGGTCCTACGAGCAGTACTTC. Translation: CASSPTTGSYEQYF.

V usage is TRBV19 and J usage is TRBJ1-1, with D perhaps TRBD1 (5 bases). V was pared by 7 bases and J by 0 bases, with 12 bases between. Germline assignment: CDR1 LNHDA and CDR2 SQIVND (reference sequence). This CDR3 spans 14 amino acids. The CDR3 reads CASNAGLVNTEAFF. Written as DNA, the CDR3 is TGTGCCAGTAATGCGGGACTTGTGAACACTGAAGCTTTCTTT.

CDR3 loop: CASSKPGQGFPYNEQFF. The CDR3 DNA follows: TGTGCCAGCAGCAAACCGGGACAGGGGTTCCCCTACAATGAGCAGTTCTTC. The V call is TRBV7-8, the J call TRBJ2-1, with 10 positions matching TRBD1. The CDR3 covers 17 residues. Per the germline V gene, CDR1 is SGHVS and CDR2 is FQNEAQ. V trimming: 5 bases; J trimming: 2 bases; junction bases outside the gene matches: 9.

This clone has just a few counts. The chain employs TRBV4-1 and TRBJ2-3, with a tentative D call TRBD2 (6 bases). CDR3 size: 17 residues. Germline V lookup: CDR1 MGHRA, CDR2 YSYEKL. V gave up 1 base and J gave up 0 bases, with 14 bases separating them. This CDR3 reads CASSQGPTSPSTDTQYF. In nucleotides, the CDR3 is TGCGCCAGCAGCCAAGGGCCCACTAGCCCTAGCACAGATACGCAGTATTTT.

This clone came up a few times. The chain joins TRBV2 to TRBJ2-1; 12 bases match TRBD2. Trimming took 6 bases from V and 6 from J; bases not matched to a gene: 6. The CDR3 is 15 residues long. From germline, CDR1 is SNHLY and CDR2 FYNNEI. CDR3 loop: CASRTTSGSPNEQFF. The CDR3 DNA reads TGTGCCAGCAGGACGACTAGCGGGAGTCCCAATGAGCAGTTCTTC.

The chain is built from TRBV19 and TRBJ2-2; 11 nucleotides line up with TRBD2. After removal of 4 bases from V and 6 bases from J, the junction contained 7 bases not matched to a gene. The CDR3 totals 16 residues. Per germline, CDR1 LNHDA and CDR2 SQIVND (reference sequence). The CDR3: CASSTIGTSGSGELFF. The CDR3 DNA sequence: TGTGCCAGTAGTACCATAGGGACTAGCGGATCCGGGGAGCTGTTTTTT.

The chain joins TRBV2 to TRBJ2-1; the match to TRBD2 covers 14 bases. The V gene's germline CDR1 is SNHLY and CDR2 FYNNEI. The CDR3 totals 18 residues. Trimming took 6 bases from V and 0 from J; bases not matched to a gene: 7. The CDR3 DNA reads as TGTGCCAGCAGGAAAGGACTAGCGGGAGGAGTCTCCTACAATGAGCAGTTCTTC. Translation gives CASRKGLAGGVSYNEQFF.

The chain carries TRBV7-2 and TRBJ2-7; D gene ambiguous. The CDR3 sequence is 14 residues long. Between the trimmed V and J ends, which lost 5 bases and 6 bases, there was a span of 17 bases. The germline CDR1 and CDR2 sequences are SGHTA and FQGNSA. CDR3 in DNA: TGTGCCAGCAGCGCATCATGGCGGTCGGGCGAGCAGTACTTC. Amino acids: CASSASWRSGEQYF.

J is TRBJ1-1 and V is TRBV7-9; TRBD1 agrees at 7 bases. CDR3 length: 13 residues. Trimming removed 2 bases from V and 7 bases from J; junction bases left unmatched: 4. CDR1 is SEHNR, CDR2 FQNEAQ, per germline (reference sequence). The CDR3 DNA sequence: TGTGCCAGCAGCTTAAGGGACAGCCATGAAGCTTTCTTT. It translates to CASSLRDSHEAFF. Full variable domain (outside the CDR3, taken from reference TRBV7-9 and TRBJ1-1): DTGVSQNPRHKITKRGQNVTFRCDPISEHNRLYWYRQTLGQGPEFLTYFQNEAQLEKSRLLSDRFSAERPKGSFSTLEIQRTEQGDSAMYLCASSLRDSHEAFFGQGTRLTVV.

The rearrangement uses TRBV6-1 and TRBJ2-1; the D is unclear. Between the trimmed V and J ends, which lost 3 bases and 5 bases, there was a span of 8 bases. The CDR3 is 13 residues long. Germline CDR1 MNHNS, CDR2 SASEGT. The CDR3 bases are TGTGCCAGCAGTGAGATGGGCCACAATGAGCAGTTCTTC. Translating it yields CASSEMGHNEQFF.

The V call is TRBV18, the J call TRBJ2-5, with TRBD1 identical over 8 bases. With 4 bases clipped from V and 1 base from J, the junction kept 5 bases outside the gene matches. CDR1 is KGHSH and CDR2 is LQKENI in the germline V gene. The CDR3 length is 15 residues. CDR3 nucleotides: TGTGCCAGCTCACAGACAGGGGTTGCCCAAGAGACCCAGTACTTC. It is translated as CASSQTGVAQETQYF.

Written as DNA, the CDR3 is TGTGCCAGCAGCTTTCGGAATCAGCCCCAGCATTTT. Translating gives CASSFRNQPQHF. This chain links TRBV5-6 with TRBJ1-5; D unresolved. The germline V gene encodes CDR1 SGHDT and CDR2 YYEEEE. The length of the CDR3 is 12 residues. The V end lost 2 bases, the J end lost 4 bases, and 4 bases lay between the germline ends.

The chain links TRBV19 to TRBJ2-1, with TRBD2 matching 11 bases. Trimming removed 4 bases from V and 0 bases from J; junction bases left unmatched: 5. CDR3 size: 17 residues. The germline V gene has CDR1 LNHDA and CDR2 SQIVND (reference sequence). The CDR3 region has the DNA TGTGCCAGTAGTAGGTTGACTAGCGGGACCTCCTACAATGAGCAGTTCTTC. It yields the protein CASSRLTSGTSYNEQFF.

This clone showed up just once. The J gene is TRBJ2-2, the V gene TRBV13; 7 bases map to TRBD2. Per the germline V gene, CDR1 is PRHDT and CDR2 is FYEKMQ (reference sequence). This CDR3 is 14 amino acids long. V shed 5 bases, J shed 6 bases, and the junction held 6 bases outside the gene matches. CDR3: CASSDSGLPGELFF. CDR3 bases: TGTGCCAGCAGCGATAGCGGGCTACCCGGGGAGCTGTTTTTT.

The V call is TRBV2, the J call TRBJ1-2; 9 bases map to TRBD1. The J segment lost 4 bases and the V segment lost 6 bases, leaving 3 bases of the junction unmatched. Germline loops: CDR1 SNHLY, CDR2 FYNNEI. This CDR3 region has 13 residues. For the CDR3, the DNA is TGTGCCAGCAGGAAGGGACAGGGCTATGGCTACACCTTC. This encodes CASRKGQGYGYTF.